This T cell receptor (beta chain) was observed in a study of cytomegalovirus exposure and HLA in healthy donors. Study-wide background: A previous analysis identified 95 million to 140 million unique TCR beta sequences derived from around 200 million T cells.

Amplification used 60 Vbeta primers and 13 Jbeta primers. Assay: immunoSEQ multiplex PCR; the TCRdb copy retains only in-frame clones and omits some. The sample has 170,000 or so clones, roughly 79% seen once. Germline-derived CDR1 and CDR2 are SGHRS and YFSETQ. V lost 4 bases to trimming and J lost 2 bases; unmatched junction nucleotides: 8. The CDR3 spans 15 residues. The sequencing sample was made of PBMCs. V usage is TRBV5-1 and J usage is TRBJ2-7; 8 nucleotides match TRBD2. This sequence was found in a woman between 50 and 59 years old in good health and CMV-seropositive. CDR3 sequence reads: CASSRGGGQAYEQYF. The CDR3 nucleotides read TGCGCCAGCAGCCGTGGCGGGGGGCAAGCCTACGAGCAGTACTTC.